Detailed here is one T cell receptor beta chain. TCRdb used MiXCR to reprocess the PCR reads, holding one entry per CDR3 protein. The sample holds about 25,000 distinct CDR3 sequences; under 50% are singletons and the top ten take under 30%. This sample is drawn from a study of tumor-infiltrating lymphocytes in oesophageal squamous cell carcinoma. The CDR3 contains 15 residues. V was cut by 4 bases and J by 4 bases, with 15 bases left in between. Germline-derived CDR1 and CDR2 are SGHRS and YFSETQ. The chain uses TRBV5-1 and TRBJ2-1; the D call may be TRBD1 or TRBD2 (5 bases each). This sequence was found in a male donor with esophageal squamous cell carcinoma. Sequencing was performed on esophageal tumor tissue. The CDR3 nucleotides are TGCGCCAGCAGCGTAGGGGCCGGGAATTACAATGAGCAGTTCTTC. This gives the protein CASSVGAGNYNEQFF.